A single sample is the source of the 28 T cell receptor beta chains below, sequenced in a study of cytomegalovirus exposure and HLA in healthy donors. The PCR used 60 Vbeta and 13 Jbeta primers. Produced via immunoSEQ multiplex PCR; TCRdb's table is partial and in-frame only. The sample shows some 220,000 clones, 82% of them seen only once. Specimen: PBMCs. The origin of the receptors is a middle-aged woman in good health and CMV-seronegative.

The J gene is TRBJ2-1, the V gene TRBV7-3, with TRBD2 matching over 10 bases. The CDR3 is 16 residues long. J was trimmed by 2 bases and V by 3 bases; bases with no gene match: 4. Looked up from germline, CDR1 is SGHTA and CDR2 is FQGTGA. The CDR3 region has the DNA TGTGCCAGCAGCTTCTCAGCGGGGGGGCCCTACAATGAGCAGTTCTTC. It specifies CASSFSAGGPYNEQFF.

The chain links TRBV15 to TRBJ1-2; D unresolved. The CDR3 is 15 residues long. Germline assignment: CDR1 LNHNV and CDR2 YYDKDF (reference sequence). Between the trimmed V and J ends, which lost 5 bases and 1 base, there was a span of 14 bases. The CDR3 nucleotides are TGTGCCACCAGCGGGTCAGGAAGCCTTAACTATGGCTACACCTTC. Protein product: CATSGSGSLNYGYTF. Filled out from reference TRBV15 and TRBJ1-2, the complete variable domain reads DAMVIQNPRYQVTQFGKPVTLSCSQTLNHNVMYWYQQKSSQAPKLLFHYYDKDFNNEADTPDNFQSRRPNTSFCFLDIRSPGLGDTAMYLCATSGSGSLNYGYTFGSGTRLTVV.

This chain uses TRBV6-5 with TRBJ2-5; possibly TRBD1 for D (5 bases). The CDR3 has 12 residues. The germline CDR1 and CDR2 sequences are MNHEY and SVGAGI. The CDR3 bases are TGTGCGTTGACAGCCCCCCAAGAGACCCAGTACTTC. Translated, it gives CALTAPQETQYF.

Written as DNA, the CDR3 is TGTGCCAGTAGTTTCCTGGGACTAGCGGGGCAAGAGACCCAGTACTTC. Its translation is CASSFLGLAGQETQYF. The gene calls are TRBV19 and TRBJ2-5, with 13 bases that match TRBD2. Germline assignment: CDR1 LNHDA and CDR2 SQIVND (reference sequence). The junction had 5 bases not matched to a gene; V was cut back by 5 bases and J by 2 bases. The CDR3 has 16 residues.

The CDR3 loop is CASSPYAGLNEQFF. The CDR3 nucleotides read TGTGCCAGCAGCCCCTACGCGGGGCTCAATGAGCAGTTCTTC. The chain combines TRBV7-6 with TRBJ2-1, with D possibly TRBD2 on 6 matching bases. This CDR3 is 14 amino acids long. V gave up 5 bases and J gave up 6 bases, with 14 bases separating them. Germline CDR1 reads SGHVS; CDR2 reads FNYEAQ.

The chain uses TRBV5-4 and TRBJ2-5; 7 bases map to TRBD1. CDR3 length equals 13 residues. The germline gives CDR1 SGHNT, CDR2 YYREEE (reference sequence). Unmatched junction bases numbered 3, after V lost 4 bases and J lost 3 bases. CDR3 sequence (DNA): TGTGCCAGCAGCAAGGGACAGAAAGAGACCCAGTACTTC. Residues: CASSKGQKETQYF.

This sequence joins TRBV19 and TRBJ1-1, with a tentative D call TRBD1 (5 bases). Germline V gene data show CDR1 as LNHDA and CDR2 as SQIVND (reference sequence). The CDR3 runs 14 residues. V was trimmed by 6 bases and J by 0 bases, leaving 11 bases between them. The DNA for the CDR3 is TGTGCCAGTAGCGGGCAGGGCGTGAACACTGAAGCTTTCTTT. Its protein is CASSGQGVNTEAFF.

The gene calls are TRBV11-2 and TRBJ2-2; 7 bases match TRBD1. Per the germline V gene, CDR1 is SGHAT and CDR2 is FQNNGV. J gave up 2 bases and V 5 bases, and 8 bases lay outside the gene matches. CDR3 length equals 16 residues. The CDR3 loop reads CASSAHRGSNTGELFF. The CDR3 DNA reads TGTGCCAGCAGCGCCCACAGGGGCTCCAACACCGGGGAGCTGTTTTTT. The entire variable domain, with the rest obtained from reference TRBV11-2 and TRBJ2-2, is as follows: EAGVAQSPRYKIIEKRQSVAFWCNPISGHATLYWYQQILGQGPKLLIQFQNNGVVDDSQLPKDRFSAERLKGVDSTLKIQPAKLEDSAVYLCASSAHRGSNTGELFFGEGSRLTVL.

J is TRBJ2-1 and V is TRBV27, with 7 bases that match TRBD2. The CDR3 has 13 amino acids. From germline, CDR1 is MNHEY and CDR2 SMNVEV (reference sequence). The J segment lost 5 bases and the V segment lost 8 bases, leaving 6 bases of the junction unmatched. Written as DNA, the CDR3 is TGTGCCAGCGGGTGGGGGGGAGACAATGAGCAGTTCTTC. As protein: CASGWGGDNEQFF.

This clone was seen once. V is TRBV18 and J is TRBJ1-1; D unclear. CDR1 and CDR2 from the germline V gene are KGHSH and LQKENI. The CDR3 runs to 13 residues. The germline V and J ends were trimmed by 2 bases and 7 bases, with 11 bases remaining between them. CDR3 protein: CASSPIKKSEAFF. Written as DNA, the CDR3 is TGTGCCAGCTCACCAATCAAAAAGAGTGAAGCTTTCTTT.

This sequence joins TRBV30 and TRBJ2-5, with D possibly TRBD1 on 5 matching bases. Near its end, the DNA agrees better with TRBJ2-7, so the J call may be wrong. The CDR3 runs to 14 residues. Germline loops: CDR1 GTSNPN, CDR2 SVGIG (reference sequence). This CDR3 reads CAWDRSGRSYEQYF. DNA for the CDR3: TGTGCCTGGGATAGGTCAGGGCGCTCCTACGAGCAGTACTTC.

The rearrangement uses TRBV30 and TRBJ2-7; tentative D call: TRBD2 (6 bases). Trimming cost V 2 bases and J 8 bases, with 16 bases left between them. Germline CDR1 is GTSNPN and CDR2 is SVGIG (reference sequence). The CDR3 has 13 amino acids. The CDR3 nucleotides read TGTGCCTGGAGTCTCCCGGCGGGGAAACAGCAGTACTTC. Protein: CAWSLPAGKQQYF. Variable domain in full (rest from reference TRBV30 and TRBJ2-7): SQTIHQWPATLVQPVGSPLSLECTVEGTSNPNLYWYRQAAGRGLQLLFYSVGIGQISSEVPQNLSASRPQDRQFILSSKKLLLSDSGFYLCAWSLPAGKQQYFGPGTRLTVT.

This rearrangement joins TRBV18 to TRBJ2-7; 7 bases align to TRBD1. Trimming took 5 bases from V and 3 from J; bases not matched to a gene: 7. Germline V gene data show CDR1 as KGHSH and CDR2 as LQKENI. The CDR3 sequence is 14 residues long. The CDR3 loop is CASSETGTDYEQYF. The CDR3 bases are TGTGCCAGCTCAGAAACCGGGACAGACTACGAGCAGTACTTC.

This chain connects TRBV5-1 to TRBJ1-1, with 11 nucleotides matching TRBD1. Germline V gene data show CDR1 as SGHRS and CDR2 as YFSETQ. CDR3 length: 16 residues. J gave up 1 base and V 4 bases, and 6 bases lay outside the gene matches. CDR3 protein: CASSRGTGGKNTEAFF. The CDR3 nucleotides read TGCGCCAGCAGCCGCGGGACAGGGGGTAAGAACACTGAAGCTTTCTTT.

The CDR3 sequence: CASSPRSNQPQHF. The CDR3 region has the DNA TGTGCCAGCAGTCCCAGGAGCAATCAGCCCCAGCATTTT. The chain links TRBV6-5 to TRBJ1-5; D gene ambiguous. The CDR3 extends over 13 amino acids. V lost 5 bases and J lost 1, with 6 bases in between. Looked up from germline, CDR1 is MNHEY and CDR2 is SVGAGI.

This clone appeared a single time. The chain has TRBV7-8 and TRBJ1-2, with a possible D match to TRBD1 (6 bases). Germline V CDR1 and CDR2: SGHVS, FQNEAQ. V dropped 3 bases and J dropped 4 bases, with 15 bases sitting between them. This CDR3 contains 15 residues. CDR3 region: CASSLDARGTYGYTF. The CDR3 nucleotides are TGTGCCAGCAGCTTGGACGCCAGGGGAACCTATGGCTACACCTTC.

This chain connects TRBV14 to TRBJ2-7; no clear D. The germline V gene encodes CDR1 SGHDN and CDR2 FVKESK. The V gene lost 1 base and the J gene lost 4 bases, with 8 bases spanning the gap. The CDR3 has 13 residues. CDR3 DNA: TGTGCCAGCAGCCAAGGACTGTTATACGAGCAGTACTTC. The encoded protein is CASSQGLLYEQYF.

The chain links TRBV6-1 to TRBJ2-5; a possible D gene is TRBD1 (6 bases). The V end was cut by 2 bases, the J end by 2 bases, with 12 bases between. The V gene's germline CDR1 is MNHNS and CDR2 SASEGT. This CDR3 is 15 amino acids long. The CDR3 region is CASSEHGQLQETQYF. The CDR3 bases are TGTGCCAGCAGTGAACATGGACAGTTACAAGAGACCCAGTACTTC.

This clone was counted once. CDR3 in amino acids: CASSISKGATEAFF. CDR3 DNA sequence: TGTGCCAGTAGTATAAGTAAGGGGGCAACTGAAGCTTTCTTT. The V gene is TRBV19, the J gene TRBJ1-1, with 7 nucleotides matching TRBD1. The CDR3 is made up of 14 amino acids. Germline CDR1 LNHDA, CDR2 SQIVND (reference sequence). Trimming at V came to 2 bases and at J to 5 bases, leaving 5 bases not matched to a gene.

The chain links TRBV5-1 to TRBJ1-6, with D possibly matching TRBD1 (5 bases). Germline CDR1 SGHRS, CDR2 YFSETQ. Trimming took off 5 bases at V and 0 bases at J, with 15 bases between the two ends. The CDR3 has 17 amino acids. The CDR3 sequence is CASSRLGGSSYNSPLHF. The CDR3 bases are TGCGCCAGCAGTCGCCTCGGGGGAAGCTCCTATAATTCACCCCTCCACTTT.

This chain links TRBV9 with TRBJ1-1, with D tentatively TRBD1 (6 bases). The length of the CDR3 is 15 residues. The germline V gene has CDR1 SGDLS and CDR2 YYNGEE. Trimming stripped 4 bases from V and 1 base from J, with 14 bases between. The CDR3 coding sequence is TGTGCCAGCAGCACCCTGACAGGCCGGAACACTGAAGCTTTCTTT. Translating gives CASSTLTGRNTEAFF.

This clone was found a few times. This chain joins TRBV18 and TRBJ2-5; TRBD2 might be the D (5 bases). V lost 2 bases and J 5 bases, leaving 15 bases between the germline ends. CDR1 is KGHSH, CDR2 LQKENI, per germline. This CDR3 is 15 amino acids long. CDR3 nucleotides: TGTGCCAGCTCACCAAGCACGGGGTCGCGGGAGACCCAGTACTTC. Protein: CASSPSTGSRETQYF.

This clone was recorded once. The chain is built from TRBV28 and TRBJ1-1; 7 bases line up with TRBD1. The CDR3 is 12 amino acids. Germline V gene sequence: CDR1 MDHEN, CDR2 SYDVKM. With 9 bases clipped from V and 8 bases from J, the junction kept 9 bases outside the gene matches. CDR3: CASGRGDFEAFF. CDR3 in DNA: TGTGCCAGTGGCAGGGGGGATTTCGAAGCTTTCTTT.

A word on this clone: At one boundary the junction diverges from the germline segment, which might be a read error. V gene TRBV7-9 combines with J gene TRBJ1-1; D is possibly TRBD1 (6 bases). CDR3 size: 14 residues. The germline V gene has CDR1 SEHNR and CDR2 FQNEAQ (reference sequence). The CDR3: CSSSPGGANTEAFF. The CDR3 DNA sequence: TGTTCCAGCAGCCCCGGGGGGGCCAACACTGAAGCTTTCTTT.

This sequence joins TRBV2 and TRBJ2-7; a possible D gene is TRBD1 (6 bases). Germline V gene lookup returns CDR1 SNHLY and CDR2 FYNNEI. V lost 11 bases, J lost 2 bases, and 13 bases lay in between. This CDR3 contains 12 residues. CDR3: CASRTDAYEQYF. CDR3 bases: TGTGCCTCCCGGACAGATGCCTACGAGCAGTACTTC. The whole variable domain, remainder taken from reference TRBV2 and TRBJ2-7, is EPEVTQTPSHQVTQMGQEVILRCVPISNHLYFYWYRQILGQKVEFLVSFYNNEISEKSEIFDDQFSVERPDGSNFTLKIRSTKLEDSAMYFCASRTDAYEQYFGPGTRLTVT.

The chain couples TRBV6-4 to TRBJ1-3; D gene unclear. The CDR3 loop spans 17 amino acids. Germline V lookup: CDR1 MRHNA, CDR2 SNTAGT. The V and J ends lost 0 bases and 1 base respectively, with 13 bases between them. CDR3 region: CASSDSRSLESGNTIYF. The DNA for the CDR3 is TGTGCCAGCAGTGACTCGAGGAGTCTAGAATCTGGAAACACCATATATTTT.

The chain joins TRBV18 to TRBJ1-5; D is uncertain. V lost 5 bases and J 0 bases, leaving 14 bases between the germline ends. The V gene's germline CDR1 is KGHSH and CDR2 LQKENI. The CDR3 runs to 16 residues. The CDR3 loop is CASSISTANSNQPQHF. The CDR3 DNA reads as TGTGCCAGCTCAATCTCTACAGCAAATAGCAATCAGCCCCAGCATTTT.

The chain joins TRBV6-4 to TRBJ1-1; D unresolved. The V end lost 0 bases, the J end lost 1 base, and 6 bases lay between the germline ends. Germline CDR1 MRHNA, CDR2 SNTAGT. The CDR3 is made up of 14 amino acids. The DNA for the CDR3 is TGTGCCAGCAGTGACTCGCCCGGGAACACTGAAGCTTTCTTT. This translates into CASSDSPGNTEAFF.